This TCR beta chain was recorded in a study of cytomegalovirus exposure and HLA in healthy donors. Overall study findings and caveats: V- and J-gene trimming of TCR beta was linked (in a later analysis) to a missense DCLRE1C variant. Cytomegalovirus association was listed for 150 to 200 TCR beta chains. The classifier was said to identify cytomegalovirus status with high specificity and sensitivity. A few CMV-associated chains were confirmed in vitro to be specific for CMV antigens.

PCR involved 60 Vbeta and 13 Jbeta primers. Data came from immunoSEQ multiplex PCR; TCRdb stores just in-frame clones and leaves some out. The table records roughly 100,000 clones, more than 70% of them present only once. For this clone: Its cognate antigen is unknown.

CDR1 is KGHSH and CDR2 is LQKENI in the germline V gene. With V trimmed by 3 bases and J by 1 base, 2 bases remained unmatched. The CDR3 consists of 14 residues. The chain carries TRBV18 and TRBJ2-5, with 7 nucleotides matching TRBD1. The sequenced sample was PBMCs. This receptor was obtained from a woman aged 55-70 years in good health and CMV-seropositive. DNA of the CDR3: TGTGCCAGCTCACCCTGGACAGGCCAAGAGACCCAGTACTTC. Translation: CASSPWTGQETQYF. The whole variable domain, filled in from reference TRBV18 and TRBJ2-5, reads NAGVMQNPRHLVRRRGQEARLRCSPMKGHSHVYWYRQLPEEGLKFMVYLQKENIIDESGMPKERFSAEFPKEGPSILRIQQVVRGDSAAYFCASSPWTGQETQYFGPGTRLLVL.